The rows below give T cell receptor beta chains drawn from one sample of a study of blood T cell repertoires in COVID-19. Assay: immunoSEQ multiplex PCR; the TCRdb copy retains only in-frame clones and omits some. Among about 330,000 clones, about 92% were seen once, and the ten largest hold less than 20%. Sequencing was carried out using PBMCs or T cells enriched from blood (not recorded which). The receptors originated from a woman in her twenties or thirties who had recovered from COVID-19. CDR3s include the opening cysteine and the closing phenylalanine or tryptophan. The order of the fields is V gene, J gene, clone size, D gene, CDR3 DNA, CDR3 protein. A D gene is named only where the DNA matches it firmly. The listing skips clone size in some rows; elsewhere it reads once, few, many or a size class.

TRBV6-6	TRBJ1-5	.	.	TGTGCCAGCAGTGTACAGGGAAATCAGCCCCAGCATTTT	CASSVQGNQPQHF
TRBV5-1	TRBJ2-1	.	.	TGCGCCAGCGCCACTACAGGTCCAGATGAGCAGTTCTTC	CASATTGPDEQFF
TRBV7-2	TRBJ1-1	once	.	TGTGCCAGCAGCTTACCTGTGAACACTGAAGCTTTCTTT	CASSLPVNTEAFF
TRBV18	TRBJ2-7	.	TRBD2	TGTGCCAGCTCACCAATTCCAGGGAGGGTGCAGTACTTC	CASSPIPGRVQYF
TRBV9	TRBJ2-1	.	.	TGTGCCAGCAGCCCTCTGCGGAGCGGACCCTACAATGAGCAGTTCTTC	CASSPLRSGPYNEQFF
TRBV5-1	TRBJ1-3	once	.	TGCGCCAGCAGCTTGGACATATCTGGAAACACCATATATTTT	CASSLDISGNTIYF
TRBV6-5	TRBJ1-2	.	.	TGTGCCAGCAAGCGCGAACATGGCTACACCTTC	CASKREHGYTF
TRBV9	TRBJ2-5	.	TRBD2	TGTGCCAGCAGCTCGGGACTAGCGGGGGAGACCCAGTACTTC	CASSSGLAGETQYF
TRBV28	TRBJ1-1	.	.	TGTGCCAGCAGTCTGCCAGGGGTCCGGAACACTGAAGCTTTCTTT	CASSLPGVRNTEAFF
TRBV18	TRBJ1-1	.	.	TGTGCCAGCTCACCACCCTATGCTACAGGGTTTGCTGAAGCTTTCTTT	CASSPPYATGFAEAFF
TRBV7-8	TRBJ1-1	.	.	TGTGCCAGCAGCACAGACAGGAGCTCTGAAGCTTTCTTT	CASSTDRSSEAFF
TRBV2	TRBJ2-2	.	TRBD1	TGTGCCAGCAGGCCGGGACAGGGGTCCACCGGGGAGCTGTTTTTT	CASRPGQGSTGELFF
TRBV3-1/TRBV3-2	TRBJ2-1	few	.	TGTGCCAGCAGCCACCTCGACAGCAATGAGCAGTTCTTC	CASSHLDSNEQFF
TRBV5-8	TRBJ2-7	.	.	TGTGCCAGCAGCTTCGGGGGAAGTCCCTACGAGCAGTACTTC	CASSFGGSPYEQYF
TRBV5-1	TRBJ2-6	.	.	TGCGCCAGCAGCGACACAGTATCTGGGGCCAACGTCCTGACTTTC	CASSDTVSGANVLTF
TRBV7-2	TRBJ2-7	once	TRBD2	TGTGCCAGCAGCTTTAACCCTAGCGGGAGGTGGGGGAGCGAGCAGTACTTC	CASSFNPSGRWGSEQYF
TRBV6-5	TRBJ1-5	once	TRBD1	TGTGCCAGCAGTACAGACAGGGGCCAGCCCCAGCATTTT	CASSTDRGQPQHF
TRBV18	TRBJ2-7	.	.	TGTGCCAGCTCACCCAACAGGGAACGCGAGCAGTACTTC	CASSPNREREQYF
TRBV19	TRBJ1-1	.	.	TGTGCCAGTAGTATAGAAACCCAGGCGAACACTGAAGCTTTCTTT	CASSIETQANTEAFF
TRBV5-4	TRBJ2-7	.	TRBD1	TGTGCCAGCAGCTTGGCTGCAGGGGGTGACGAGCAGTACTTC	CASSLAAGGDEQYF